These 9 T cell receptor beta chains were all obtained from the same sample, sequenced in a study of OX40 agonist ivuxolimab in advanced cancers. Library preparation used the immunoSEQ multiplex PCR assay. The source is immuneACCESS, and TCRdb retained only in-frame sequences with V and J called. Part of the clones is not carried over; for the studies checked, unresolved V genes explain less than half of this, and the remainder is unexplained. The sample yields 65,000 to 75,000 clones; approximately 81% were counted once. Of the sample, around 2% falls within the top ten clones. This specimen was CD4+ or CD8+ T cells sorted from blood, taken in a trial of the OX40 agonist ivuxolimab. These TCRs come from an adult with an advanced solid tumor such as melanoma, head and neck, liver or kidney cancer.

This sequence joins TRBV20-1 and TRBJ1-2; D uncertain. The CDR3 has 11 amino acids. V lost 6 bases, J lost 8 bases, and 13 bases lay in between. Germline V gives CDR1 DFQATT, CDR2 SNEGSKA (reference sequence). CDR3: CSAGGQSGYTF. The DNA of the CDR3 is TGCAGTGCGGGAGGTCAGTCGGGCTACACCTTC.

This clone was seen only a few times. The rearrangement joins TRBV14 to TRBJ2-3, with a tentative D call TRBD2 (6 bases). Germline assignment: CDR1 SGHDN and CDR2 FVKESK. This CDR3 has 16 amino acids. V was trimmed by 4 bases and J by 0 bases, leaving 14 bases between them. The CDR3: CASSPLLAPSTDTQYF. In DNA, the CDR3 is TGTGCCAGCAGCCCGTTACTAGCCCCTAGCACAGATACGCAGTATTTT.

This clone was detected only a few times. This chain connects TRBV6-6 to TRBJ2-5; 11 positions agree with TRBD2. The CDR3 consists of 14 residues. Germline V gene sequence: CDR1 MNHNY, CDR2 SVGAGI (reference sequence). With V trimmed by 10 bases and J by 2 bases, 6 bases remained unmatched. The CDR3 coding sequence is TGTGCCACCCGTCGACTAGCGGGACAAGAGACCCAGTACTTC. Translation: CATRRLAGQETQYF.

The CDR3 loop is CASSVAQGPYEQYF. CDR3 nucleotide sequence: TGTGCCAGCAGCGTCGCTCAGGGGCCCTACGAGCAGTACTTC. This sequence joins TRBV9 and TRBJ2-7; perhaps TRBD1 as D (6 bases). V lost 2 bases and J 2 bases, leaving 11 bases between the germline ends. The CDR3 is 14 amino acids. Germline values: CDR1 SGDLS, CDR2 YYNGEE.

The gene calls are TRBV11-2 and TRBJ2-7, with 10 bases fitting TRBD2. From germline, CDR1 is SGHAT and CDR2 FQNNGV. The length of the CDR3 is 17 residues. Trimming cost V 2 bases and J 1 base; bases outside gene matches: 8. CDR3 DNA sequence: TGTGCCAGCAGCTTACGGAGAGCGGGAGGGAGGTCCTACGAGCAGTACTTC. It translates to CASSLRRAGGRSYEQYF.

The CDR3 here is CASRNSGGHRSGNTIYF. CDR3 in DNA: TGTGCCAGCAGGAACTCGGGAGGCCATCGCTCTGGAAACACCATATATTTT. The chain couples TRBV28 to TRBJ1-3; D is unclear. V lost 6 bases and J 0 bases, leaving 18 bases between the germline ends. This CDR3 has 17 residues. The germline gives CDR1 MDHEN, CDR2 SYDVKM.

The rearrangement joins TRBV6-6 to TRBJ2-1; TRBD1 might be the D (6 bases). Trimming took 4 bases from V and 8 from J, leaving 9 bases between them. CDR3 length: 12 amino acids. Germline lookup yields CDR1 MNHNY and CDR2 SVGAGI (reference sequence). CDR3 bases: TGTGCCAGCAGTTCAGGGGCCGATGAGCAGTTCTTC. Translated, it gives CASSSGADEQFF.

This rearrangement joins TRBV6-6 to TRBJ2-5; no clear D. Germline assignment: CDR1 MNHNY and CDR2 SVGAGI (reference sequence). The V and J ends lost 6 bases and 4 bases respectively, with 6 bases between them. The CDR3 is made up of 11 amino acids. Here the CDR3 reads CASSPGETQYF. Here the CDR3 DNA reads TGTGCCAGCAGCCCGGGAGAGACCCAGTACTTC.

The chain joins TRBV14 to TRBJ1-4; D is undetermined. Germline V lookup: CDR1 SGHDN, CDR2 FVKESK. The length of the CDR3 is 16 residues. Trimming shortened V by 0 bases and J by 0 bases, and 8 bases separated the two germline ends. This chain's CDR3 is CASSQERISTNEKLFF. The CDR3 bases are TGTGCCAGCAGCCAAGAAAGGATATCAACTAATGAAAAACTGTTTTTT.